This T cell receptor beta chain is from a study of shared clonotypes between healthy human individuals (TCRdb year 2020). Concerning the study at large: A couple of women and a few men aged 18 to 49 years were included in the cohort. Different laboratories and diverse techniques were used to prepare libraries and sequence TCR repertoires, to increase sequencing depth and limit assay-specific biases. Per donor, leukapheresis produced somewhere between about 0.85 and 9.5 billion PBMCs. To estimate repertoire size and how much clonotype sharing occurs between individuals, the study deeply sequenced the blood TCR repertoires of about 5 healthy adults. What the study reported, not specific to this receptor: The small number of donors limited the genetic and exposure-history diversity represented. Sampling was restricted to blood, and TCR repertoires in tissues likely differ from the TCR repertoires found in blood. Based on pairwise subsampling, the degree of clonotype sharing among donors was expected to be affected by sequencing depth.

The donors were healthy, HIV-negative adults who had no recently reported acute infections or vaccinations. Every donor was a Caucasian adult residing in Nashville, Tennessee, USA. For unsorted samples, 70 million to 95 million PBMCs were counted, and genomic DNA was extracted using the QIAamp DNA Blood Mini kit. Blood was collected by leukapheresis, and PBMCs were isolated by Ficoll-Histopaque density gradient centrifugation and then cryopreserved in liquid nitrogen vapor phase. TCR CDR3 regions were amplified from genomic DNA by multiplex PCR using the deep immunoSEQ assay. Extracted genomic DNA from each cell subset was distributed evenly across all wells of several immunoSEQ 96-well plates, and each plate was treated as a replicate. For unsorted PBMC, approximately 310 ng genomic DNA, equal to around 30,000 T cell genomes, was loaded into each replicate PCR. Unsorted PBMC genomic DNA was sequenced across ten immunoSEQ deep assay plates. Purified libraries were measured with a Qubit 3.0 fluorometer, size-checked on a Bioanalyzer 2100, and measured again with the KAPA Library Quantification kit. Each immunoSEQ 96-well plate was sequenced on its own single-read 150-cycle Illumina NextSeq 550 flow cell. The authors' pipeline ran thus. Because the immunoSEQ output held only junctional sequences and lacked quality scores, the filtering could not match the filtering applied to full-length reads. Sequences were annotated with PyIR, a Python wrapper for IgBLAST v1.9, and V/J genes and CDR3 were assigned using IMGT germline references. Reads were removed for weak V/J assignments (E-value above 1e-6), missing CDR3, stop codons, out-of-frame junctions, or ambiguous translated residues. V3J clonotypes were defined by identical inferred V gene, J gene, and CDR3 amino acid sequence. The percentage overlap between two repertoires was calculated by dividing the number of shared unique clonotypes by the size of the smaller repertoire. RTK rarefaction, the Chao1 estimator, and Recon v2.1 estimates of unobserved clonotypes were used to assess repertoire richness. The source is immuneACCESS, and TCRdb retained only in-frame sequences with V and J called. Part of the clones is not carried over; for the studies checked, unresolved V genes explain less than half of this, and the remainder is unexplained. D and trimming were read from the DNA, whereas the V and J calls and clone size are those reported in that table. The table for this sample lists approximately 470,000 clones; 70% to 85% of them were counted only once. The ten largest clones take up approximately 12% of the sample.

The table lists this clone with a few counts. The specificity of this receptor is unknown. Base qualities are missing; no much larger clone stands one base away. This clonotype originated in a woman aged 40 to 50 in good health. Some clones in this sample may be carry-over from other donors' samples. Sequencing was done on a sample of PBMCs.

The bases are TGTGCCAGCAGCTCTAGCGGGAGGGCAGATACGCAGTATTTT. Its protein product is CASSSSGRADTQYF. The V and J segments used are TRBV7-2 and TRBJ2-3; TRBD2 fits 12 bases in the junction. The germline V gene sets CDR1 to SGHTA and CDR2 to FQGNSA. The CDR3 runs 14 amino acids, cysteine and phenylalanine included. Just CDR3 DNA is preserved here, 42 bases in frame from base 1. Clipping removes 4 bases from V and 4 bases from J, with 0 as the unmatched junction base count.